This paragraph covers one TCR beta chain sequence. A few counts support this clonotype. The antigen this receptor binds is unknown. The record has no base qualities; no much larger clone is one base away. Stable Graves' hyperthyroidism was defined as no progression to ophthalmopathy during 18 months of follow-up. The hyperthyroidism patients were between 18 and 65 years old and newly diagnosed, with a disease duration of less than 2 months. Any patient with an uncontrolled infection, another autoimmune disease, pregnancy or lactation was excluded. Diagnoses were established on the basis of clinical symptoms, serum thyroxine and TRAb, thyroid ultrasound, and orbital computed tomography. PBMCs were separated from approximately 10 ml of fresh peripheral blood using Ficoll-Paque density gradient centrifugation. Trizol reagent was used to extract total RNA, and RNA quality was then checked on an Agilent 2100 Bioanalyzer.

These data come from a study of T cells in Graves' hyperthyroidism and ophthalmopathy (dated by TCRdb to between 2018 and 2021). Broadly, across the study: Peripheral blood was collected at initial diagnosis, before any treatment. TCR V-J signatures able to tell the groups apart were searched for in a discovery cohort of 90 to 100 patients, of whom more than 40 had Graves' ophthalmopathy and roughly 58 had stable Graves' hyperthyroidism. An independent validation cohort of under 20 hyperthyroidism patients and about 15 patients who later progressed to ophthalmopathy tested prospective prediction of ophthalmopathy. The 90 to 100 discovery patients were randomly divided into training and test sets at a 7:3 ratio. In more than 5 Graves' hyperthyroidism patients, the study also compared T-cell repertoires from thyroid tissue with T-cell repertoires from blood. Following sampling, methimazole starting at 30 mg daily was given to hyperthyroidism patients, and high-dose intravenous methylprednisolone was given to ophthalmopathy patients. TCR Vbeta CDR3 sequencing of 135 peripheral blood samples (over 40 ophthalmopathy, 75 to 85 hyperthyroidism and roughly 17 progressor patients) is reported in the paper.

The TCR beta CDR3 regions were amplified from RNA transcripts. For the first round of RT-PCR on the TCR CDR3, the HTBI primer set was used together with the Qiagen OneStep RT-PCR kit. Libraries were constructed in a second round of multiplex PCR, after which size selection and purification were carried out. Paired-end sequencing of the libraries was performed with 100 bp reads on an Illumina HiSeq2000. The original pipeline was this. SOAPnuke was used to process the raw data, with reads discarded if the reads contained adapters or uncalled bases, had a mean Phred below 15, or lacked an exact constant-primer or identifier match. High-quality paired reads were merged with COPE v1.2.5, and unique nucleotide sequences were defined as clonotypes. Clonotypes were aligned to IMGT TRBV, TRBD and TRBJ reference segments using MiTCR v1.1. The analysis included only V-J combinations with a frequency above 0.0001, which together covered approximately 99% of the repertoires. The TCS score was defined as F50 (clonal expansion) divided by E x V (chaos), with BLOSUM62-based TCRdist calculated between CDR3 peptides within each V-J. Welch's t-statistics and random forest reduced just over 500 V-J features to 13, which were used in a naive Bayes classifier (R e1071). TCRdb took the public reads, trimmed them with fastp at Q25, ran MiXCR for clone calling and kept in-frame beta chains. Rows merge per CDR3 protein into single entries with the most common DNA and genes. The V and J calls were not made by the authors but by TCRdb's processing. The table for this sample lists about 480,000 distinct CDR3 sequences; approximately 14% of them were counted only once. The ten biggest clones cover over 15% of the sample.

The research as a whole found: Sample size was not statistically predetermined, and investigators were not blinded to group allocation. In cross-validation, a model built on a 13 V-J signature told ophthalmopathy apart from stable hyperthyroidism with just under 90% sensitivity and approximately 81% specificity, and in testing the same model reached 80%/75%. In validation, progression to ophthalmopathy was predicted by the model with about 70% sensitivity and 72% to 85% specificity, a median of approximately 6.5 months before onset. Blood samples also contained most of the expanded thyroid clonotypes (frequency above 0.001), which suggests that blood repertoires may reflect thyroid immune responses.

CDR3 length: 18 amino acids, cysteine to phenylalanine. Only the CDR3 region is kept as DNA, spanning 54 bases read in frame from base 1. CDR1 and CDR2 (SEHNR, FQNEAQ) derive from the germline V gene (reference sequence). V is pruned by 5 bases and J by 2 bases, leaving 14 bases of the junction without a gene match. The sample taken for sequencing was blood. This sequence was found in a woman under 30 with Graves' hyperthyroidism. The chain uses TRBV7-9 and TRBJ2-3; 9 bases in between match TRBD2. The CDR3 is CASSRRASGRLDTDTQYF. The DNA sequence is given as TGTGCCAGCAGCCGTAGAGCCAGCGGGAGGCTCGACACAGATACGCAGTATTTT.